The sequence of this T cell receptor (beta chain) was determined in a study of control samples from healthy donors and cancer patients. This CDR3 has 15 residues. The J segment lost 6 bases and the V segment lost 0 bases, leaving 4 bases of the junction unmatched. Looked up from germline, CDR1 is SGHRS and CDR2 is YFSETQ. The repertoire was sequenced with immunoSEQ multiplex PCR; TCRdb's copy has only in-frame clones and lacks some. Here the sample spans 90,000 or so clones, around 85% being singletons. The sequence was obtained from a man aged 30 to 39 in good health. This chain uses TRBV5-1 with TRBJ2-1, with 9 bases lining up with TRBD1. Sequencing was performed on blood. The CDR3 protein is CASSLDTTGGNEQFF. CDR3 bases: TGCGCCAGCAGCTTGGATACGACAGGGGGCAATGAGCAGTTCTTC.